The present T cell receptor (beta chain) was sequenced within a study of T-cell reconstitution after alpha-beta-depleted transplantation in children. Whole-study findings and limits: T cells produced anew were the main source of T-cell counts and diversity one year after transplant. Several hundred graft clones that had expanded were reportedly the source of alpha-beta T cells about two months after transplant. Surviving thymic progenitors and recipient T cells were the source of high TCRbeta diversity at day 60 in some patients.

Germline values: CDR1 SGHRS, CDR2 YFSETQ. The V gene end was trimmed by 3 bases and the J gene end by 0 bases; junction bases not matched to a gene: 3. The CDR3 length is 16 residues. In its sample, this clonotype was seen many times. The antigen is unknown. As it was prepared, the TCRbeta library received unique molecular identifiers. TCRdb used MiXCR to reprocess the PCR reads, holding one entry per CDR3 protein. The data show around 240,000 distinct CDR3 sequences, under 9.5% seen once. This sequence originates from a male patient younger than 18 who had a stem cell transplant for acute lymphoblastic leukemia, so the T cells may come from the graft donor. Specimen: PBMCs, mostly from graft donor cells, collected 180 days after TCRalphabeta/CD19-depleted stem cell transplant. This chain connects TRBV5-1 to TRBJ2-3; 11 bases agree with TRBD1. The CDR3 DNA reads TGCGCCAGCAGCTGGCGGGACAGGGGGAGCACAGATACGCAGTATTTT. This sequence encodes CASSWRDRGSTDTQYF.